Given below is one T cell receptor beta chain in context. Its antigen is not identified. Use of 60 Vbeta and 13 Jbeta primers characterized the PCR. Here immunoSEQ multiplex PCR was the method, and the copy in TCRdb shows in-frame clones only, minus some. The sample holds about 150,000 clones, roughly 78% seen once. These data come from a study of cytomegalovirus exposure and HLA in healthy donors. Study outcomes and limitations: One later analysis reportedly identified an Asian-associated ancestry cluster that showed fewer N-insertions than the approximately 700-donor mean.

Germline V gene data show CDR1 as MDHEN and CDR2 as SYDVKM. The CDR3 has 14 residues. Trimming took off 5 bases at V and 2 bases at J, with 10 bases between the two ends. Unrecorded immune exposures were likely, despite nominal health at sampling. This chain uses TRBV28 with TRBJ1-5; a weak D match, TRBD1 (6 bases). The source is a man in his fifties or sixties in good health and CMV-seropositive. Sequencing used PBMCs. The CDR3 nucleotides are TGTGCCAGCAGTCTACAGGGAGGCAATCAGCCCCAGCATTTT. This sequence encodes CASSLQGGNQPQHF.